This TCR beta chain was found in a study of CXCR3-negative and CXCR3-positive naive CD8 T cells. Study as a whole: Each library gave roughly 1.5 +/- 0.3 million of approximately 150 million TRB reads. Findings of the study overall: Relative to CXCR3-negative naive cells, CXCR3-positive naive cells had more hydrophobic TRB CDR3s. Memory cells differed in TRBV-TRBJ usage, but naive CXCR3-negative and CXCR3-positive cells had similar usage.

The CDR3 is 15 residues long. CDR1 is SQVTM, CDR2 ANQGSEA, per germline. Every subset of CD8+ T cells was sorted in triplicate at 300,000 cells each. About this clonotype itself: Its antigen is unidentified.

UMI-tagged TRB cDNA libraries were built via 5' RACE. Using the 5' RACE reads, TCRdb records one entry per CDR3 protein without DNA. The table lists approximately 62,000 distinct CDR3 sequences. Sequencing used naive CXCR3- CD8+ T cells from blood. Sample subset: CD45RO-CCR7+CD27+CD95- naive CD8+ T cells lacking CXCR3 (TNR3-). The rearrangement links TRBV29-1 to TRBJ2-1; there is no DNA to check the TCRdb D call of TRBD2. The sequence derives from a human donor in good health. Some clones in this sample may be carry-over from other donors' samples. This CDR3 reads CSVEGPSGLPNEQFF.